This TCR beta chain was retrieved from a study of blood T cell repertoires in COVID-19. The CDR3 is made up of 14 amino acids. The germline V gene has CDR1 KGHSH and CDR2 LQKENI. Trimming cost V 4 bases and J 3 bases, with 13 bases left between them. Here immunoSEQ multiplex PCR was the method, and the copy in TCRdb shows in-frame clones only, minus some. This repertoire shows 78,000 or so clones, over 80% found once; its top ten account for roughly 9%. The sequence came from a human donor in a cohort sampled during active COVID-19. Specimen: peripheral blood. The chain uses TRBV18 and TRBJ2-7, with D perhaps TRBD1 (6 bases). The CDR3 spells CASSLSGQHYEQYF. DNA of the CDR3: TGTGCCAGCTCACTCTCTGGACAGCACTACGAGCAGTACTTC.